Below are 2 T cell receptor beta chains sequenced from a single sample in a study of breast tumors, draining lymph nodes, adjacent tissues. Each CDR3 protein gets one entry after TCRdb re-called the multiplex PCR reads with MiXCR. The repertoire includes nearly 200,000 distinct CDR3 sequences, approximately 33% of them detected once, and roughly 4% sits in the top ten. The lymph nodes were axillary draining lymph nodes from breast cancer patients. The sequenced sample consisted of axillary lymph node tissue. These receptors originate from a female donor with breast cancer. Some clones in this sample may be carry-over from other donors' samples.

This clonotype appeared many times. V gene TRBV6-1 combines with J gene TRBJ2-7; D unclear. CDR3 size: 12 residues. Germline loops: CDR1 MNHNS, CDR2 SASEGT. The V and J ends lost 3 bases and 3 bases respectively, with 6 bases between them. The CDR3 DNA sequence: TGTGCCAGCAGTGACTTGGGCTACGAGCAGTACTTC. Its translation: CASSDLGYEQYF.

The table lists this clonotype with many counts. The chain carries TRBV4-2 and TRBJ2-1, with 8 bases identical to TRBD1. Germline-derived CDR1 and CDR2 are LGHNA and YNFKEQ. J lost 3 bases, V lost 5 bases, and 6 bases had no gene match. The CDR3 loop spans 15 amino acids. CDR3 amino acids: CASSSRTGFYNEQFF. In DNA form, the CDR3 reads TGTGCCAGCAGCTCTAGGACAGGGTTCTACAATGAGCAGTTCTTC.